This T cell receptor (beta chain) was identified during a study of early T cells in non-severe SARS-CoV-2 infection. Study as a whole: Sequenced bulk RNA came from whole blood that was unsorted, and chains were unpaired.

The J segment lost 3 bases and the V segment lost 3 bases, leaving 3 bases of the junction unmatched. Germline V gives CDR1 SGHTA, CDR2 FQGTGA. CDR3 length: 15 residues. There are a few counts of this clonotype. Antigen unknown. Separate cDNA molecules each had unique molecular identifiers attached to them. Using its own MiXCR run on the 5' RACE reads, TCRdb lists one record per CDR3 protein. The sample records some 87,000 distinct CDR3 sequences, around 10% being singletons. General study findings and limits: VDJdb matches were skewed toward anti-spike CD8 T cell responses.

This TCR came from an adult who was a healthcare worker with PCR-confirmed SARS-CoV-2 infection or an uninfected control (not recorded which). Sequenced input: whole blood. The rearrangement uses TRBV7-3 and TRBJ2-2; 8 bases match TRBD1. The CDR3 DNA is TGTGCCAGCAGCTTGGGACAGGTGGACACCGGGGAGCTGTTTTTT. It is translated as CASSLGQVDTGELFF.